This T cell receptor beta chain comes out of a study of vaccination and CD4 T cells after COVID-19. On the study more broadly: The post-vaccine samples came a median roughly 70 days after dose two (range 14 to 241).

At the Johns Hopkins FTIC core, DNA taken from cultured CD4+ T cells was sequenced by way of the Oncomine TCR Beta short-read assay. TCRdb reprocessed the PCR reads with MiXCR, giving one entry per CDR3 protein. The table records about 7,600 distinct CDR3 sequences, about 42% of them present only once. This CDR3 contains 15 residues. The V end was cut by 6 bases, the J end by 2 bases, with 17 bases between. Germline V gene data show CDR1 as DFQATT and CDR2 as SNEGSKA (reference sequence). For this clonotype: Its target is unknown.

Noted treatment: approximately 11-day PBMC culture with coronavirus spike peptide pools or control peptides (ViraFEST assay). An unexposed donor provided the CD4+ T cells, which were collected before the COVID-19 pandemic (2011-2018). The chain is built from TRBV20-1 and TRBJ1-5; D is possibly TRBD1 (5 bases). This clonotype originated in a human donor in good health. Sample: CD4+ T cells from blood, cultured in vitro. The CDR3 nucleotides read TGCAGTGCCGAGGGGTCCGCCGGGCGCAATCAGCCCCAGCATTTT. It codes for CSAEGSAGRNQPQHF.